Presented here are 27 T cell receptor beta chains from one specimen sequenced in a study of T cells in Graves' hyperthyroidism and ophthalmopathy. TCR beta CDR3 sequences were amplified from RNA transcripts. When the TCR CDR3 underwent first-round RT-PCR, the HTBI primer set was used. TCRdb ran MiXCR on the multiplex PCR reads and lists one entry per CDR3 protein. In the table there are a few hundred thousand distinct CDR3 sequences, 11% to 15% of which are singletons. What was sequenced was blood. Source of these receptors: a woman aged 40 to 49 with Graves' hyperthyroidism.

This clonotype has only a few counts. The chain combines TRBV29-1 with TRBJ2-1; 9 bases agree with TRBD1. Germline trimming cut 6 bases from V and 8 bases from J; bases unmatched to any gene: 11. The CDR3 extends over 14 amino acids. The germline V gene encodes CDR1 SQVTM and CDR2 ANQGSEA. CDR3 nucleotide sequence: TGCAGCGTGTATACCCCGAGACAGGGGGATGAGCAGTTCTTC. Residues: CSVYTPRQGDEQFF.

The gene calls are TRBV30 and TRBJ2-2, with 8 bases fitting TRBD2. Germline CDR1 is GTSNPN and CDR2 is SVGIG (reference sequence). V trimming: 5 bases; J trimming: 1 base; junction bases outside the gene matches: 6. CDR3 length: 15 residues. This CDR3 is CAWGGLAGNTGELFF. The CDR3 nucleotides are TGTGCCTGGGGCGGGCTAGCGGGGAACACCGGGGAGCTGTTTTTT.

This clonotype has ten or more counts. The rearrangement links TRBV9 to TRBJ1-3; a weak D match, TRBD1 (5 bases). The germline V and J ends were trimmed by 3 bases and 4 bases, with 14 bases remaining between them. The germline V gene encodes CDR1 SGDLS and CDR2 YYNGEE. The CDR3 contains 15 residues. The CDR3 DNA reads as TGTGCCAGCAGCGCCAGTTGGGACCAGGGAAACACCATATATTTT. It encodes CASSASWDQGNTIYF.

Ten or more counts support this clonotype. The chain recombines TRBV11-2 with TRBJ2-3, with D perhaps matching TRBD2 (6 bases). V was pared by 5 bases and J by 0 bases, with 12 bases between. The CDR3 sequence is 15 residues long. Germline V gives CDR1 SGHAT, CDR2 FQNNGV. CDR3 DNA sequence: TGTGCCAGCAGCCCGACTAGATCTAGCACAGATACGCAGTATTTT. It specifies CASSPTRSSTDTQYF. The whole variable domain, remainder taken from reference TRBV11-2 and TRBJ2-3, is EAGVAQSPRYKIIEKRQSVAFWCNPISGHATLYWYQQILGQGPKLLIQFQNNGVVDDSQLPKDRFSAERLKGVDSTLKIQPAKLEDSAVYLCASSPTRSSTDTQYFGPGTRLTVL.

CDR3: CASSFLAGLGPTDTQYF. CDR3 DNA: TGTGCCAGCAGCTTCCTAGCGGGGTTAGGCCCCACAGATACGCAGTATTTT. The chain joins TRBV7-9 to TRBJ2-3; 9 bases agree with TRBD2. The CDR3 has 17 amino acids. Germline assignment: CDR1 SEHNR and CDR2 FQNEAQ (reference sequence). J gave up 2 bases and V 3 bases, and 9 bases lay outside the gene matches.

There are many counts of this clonotype. V usage is TRBV7-2 and J usage is TRBJ2-7; D unresolved. The CDR3 is 12 residues long. V was shortened by 2 bases and J by 4 bases, with 6 bases between the two germline ends. Germline CDR1 and CDR2: SGHTA and FQGNSA. The CDR3 loop reads CASSLIGYEQYF. The CDR3 region has the DNA TGTGCCAGCAGCTTAATCGGTTACGAGCAGTACTTC.

This chain uses TRBV12-3 or TRBV12-4 with TRBJ2-1; TRBD2 matches 7 bases. The CDR3 is 18 residues long. The trim removed 2 bases at V and 0 bases at J, leaving 10 bases unmatched. The CDR3 here is CASSLRAGVASSYNEQFF. The CDR3 nucleotides read TGTGCCAGCAGTTTACGGGCGGGAGTAGCGTCCTCCTACAATGAGCAGTTCTTC.

A word on this clonotype: Given a much more abundant clone one base away, this may be a read error. This sequence joins TRBV3-1 and TRBJ1-1, with D possibly matching TRBD1 (5 bases). Trimming removed 6 bases at V and 1 base at J, with 6 bases between. CDR1 and CDR2 from the germline V gene are LGHDT and YNNKEL (reference sequence). The CDR3 spans 12 residues. In nucleotides, the CDR3 is TGTGCCAGCAGGGGGGGGAACACTGAAGCTTTCTTT. Translating gives CASRGGNTEAFF.

The V and J genes are TRBV4-1 and TRBJ2-1; D is perhaps TRBD2 (5 bases). Germline V gives CDR1 MGHRA, CDR2 YSYEKL. This CDR3 region has 15 residues. The ends were cut back, 0 bases at V and 5 bases at J, with 11 bases in the middle. Here the CDR3 reads CASSQERGRNNEQFF. In DNA, the CDR3 is TGCGCCAGCAGCCAAGAACGTGGGAGAAACAATGAGCAGTTCTTC.

The chain combines TRBV6-1 with TRBJ1-1, with D possibly being TRBD1 (5 bases). The V and J ends lost 6 bases and 3 bases respectively, with 14 bases between them. This CDR3 comprises 14 residues. In germline, CDR1 is MNHNS, CDR2 SASEGT. CDR3 in DNA: TGTGCCAGCAGGGGGGGGTCCGGTTACACTGAAGCTTTCTTT. Its translation is CASRGGSGYTEAFF.

In this sample, this clonotype turned up a few times. This chain links TRBV5-1 with TRBJ2-3, with D tentatively TRBD1 (6 bases). The V end lost 4 bases, the J end lost 1 base, and 19 bases lay between the germline ends. This CDR3 has 17 amino acids. Germline lookup yields CDR1 SGHRS and CDR2 YFSETQ. Here the CDR3 reads CASSAGAQGFGTDTQYF. In nucleotides, the CDR3 is TGCGCCAGCAGCGCCGGGGCCCAGGGGTTTGGCACAGATACGCAGTATTTT.

This clonotype was observed many times. This rearrangement joins TRBV28 to TRBJ2-1; 15 bases match TRBD2. The CDR3 runs 16 residues. CDR1 and CDR2 from the germline V gene are MDHEN and SYDVKM. V lost 6 bases and J lost 9; bases outside the gene matches: 9. CDR3 in amino acids: CASRKTGTSGRSEQFF. The CDR3 DNA reads as TGTGCCAGCAGAAAAACCGGGACTAGCGGGAGGTCTGAGCAGTTCTTC.

This clonotype was recorded at least ten times. The chain recombines TRBV2 with TRBJ2-7; D is possibly TRBD2 (5 bases). The CDR3 consists of 13 residues. V lost 6 bases to trimming and J lost 2 bases, with 11 bases between them. The germline gives CDR1 SNHLY, CDR2 FYNNEI. CDR3 nucleotide sequence: TGTGCCAGCAGAACTAGTTCTACCTACGAGCAGTACTTC. It encodes CASRTSSTYEQYF.

In regard to this clonotype: At one end the junction does not follow the germline gene, possibly because of a read error. V is TRBV7-8 and J is TRBJ2-1, with 10 positions matching TRBD1. Germline CDR1 SGHVS, CDR2 FQNEAQ. CDR3 length: 14 residues. The CDR3 nucleotides are TGTGCCAGCAGCCAGGACAGGGGGGGAAATGAGCAGCTCTTC. Protein: CASSQDRGGNEQLF.

This clonotype was counted many times. The chain couples TRBV5-1 to TRBJ2-1, with TRBD2 identical over 12 bases. Germline V gene sequence: CDR1 SGHRS, CDR2 YFSETQ. V lost 0 bases, J lost 7 bases, and 2 bases stayed unmatched. The CDR3 runs 15 residues. The chain's CDR3 is CASSLALAGGNEQFF. CDR3 coding DNA: TGCGCCAGCAGCTTGGCTCTAGCGGGAGGGAATGAGCAGTTCTTC.

This clonotype was detected only a few times. The chain employs TRBV19 and TRBJ2-5, with D perhaps TRBD1 (6 bases). Trimming shortened V by 3 bases and J by 5 bases, and 10 bases separated the two germline ends. The CDR3 length is 13 residues. The V gene's germline CDR1 is LNHDA and CDR2 SQIVND (reference sequence). CDR3 region: CASSMGQGETQYF. Written as DNA, the CDR3 is TGTGCCAGTAGTATGGGTCAGGGGGAGACCCAGTACTTC.

This sequence joins TRBV19 and TRBJ2-7, with TRBD2 identical over 10 bases. CDR3 length: 15 amino acids. Germline values: CDR1 LNHDA, CDR2 SQIVND (reference sequence). J was trimmed by 2 bases and V by 1 base; bases with no gene match: 2. The CDR3 DNA is TGTGCCAGTAGTATAGGAGCGGGAGGGCCCTACGAGCAGTACTTC. Amino acids: CASSIGAGGPYEQYF.

This clonotype was observed a few times. V and J are TRBV24-1 and TRBJ2-1; 13 positions match TRBD2. Looked up from germline, CDR1 is KGHDR and CDR2 is SFDVKD. The CDR3 consists of 17 residues. V lost 4 bases to trimming and J lost 0 bases; unmatched junction nucleotides: 2. The CDR3 coding sequence is TGTGCCACCAGTGAAGGACTAGCGGGAGTCTCCTACAATGAGCAGTTCTTC. It is translated as CATSEGLAGVSYNEQFF.

This clonotype was picked up many times. The V gene is TRBV11-2, the J gene TRBJ2-2; 9 bases fit TRBD2. The V gene's germline CDR1 is SGHAT and CDR2 FQNNGV. J lost 1 base, V lost 1 base, and 7 bases had no gene match. CDR3 length: 18 amino acids. For the CDR3, the DNA is TGTGCCAGCAGCTTAGTCTTGGCGGGAGGGAGGAACACCGGGGAGCTGTTTTTT. Its protein is CASSLVLAGGRNTGELFF.

Many counts were recorded for this clonotype. The gene calls are TRBV10-3 and TRBJ1-1; D possibly corresponds to TRBD1 (5 bases). This CDR3 spans 14 amino acids. Germline CDR1 reads ENHRY; CDR2 reads SYGVKD. V gave up 7 bases and J gave up 0 bases, with 12 bases separating them. The CDR3 loop is CAINVQGLNTEAFF. The CDR3 DNA reads TGTGCCATCAACGTCCAGGGCCTGAACACTGAAGCTTTCTTT.

This clonotype was observed a handful of times. The rearrangement joins TRBV10-3 to TRBJ1-6; no firm D call. V lost 0 bases and J 10 bases, leaving 7 bases between the germline ends. Germline V CDR1 and CDR2: ENHRY, SYGVKD. The CDR3 is 13 residues long. The CDR3 sequence is CAISESWASPLHF. The CDR3 nucleotides read TGTGCCATCAGTGAGTCGTGGGCCTCACCCCTCCACTTT.

The rearrangement uses TRBV2 and TRBJ1-4; TRBD1 matches at 7 bases. The CDR3 sequence is 16 residues long. V gave up 5 bases and J gave up 4 bases; unmatched junction bases: 10. From germline, CDR1 is SNHLY and CDR2 FYNNEI. CDR3 loop: CASSRRQGLGNEKLFF. The DNA for the CDR3 is TGTGCCAGCAGTCGCAGACAGGGACTAGGTAATGAAAAACTGTTTTTT.

A few counts support this clonotype. The chain recombines TRBV27 with TRBJ2-2, with D possibly TRBD2 on 6 matching bases. CDR1 and CDR2 from the germline V gene are MNHEY and SMNVEV (reference sequence). The CDR3 is made up of 14 amino acids. Trimming shortened V by 8 bases and J by 6 bases, and 16 bases separated the two germline ends. The CDR3 region is CASGWTNAAGELFF. The DNA of the CDR3 is TGTGCCAGCGGGTGGACTAATGCGGCCGGGGAGCTGTTTTTT.

The chain joins TRBV25-1 to TRBJ2-7; TRBD1 matches 8 bases. The J segment lost 6 bases and the V segment lost 3 bases, leaving 7 bases of the junction unmatched. CDR3 size: 14 residues. CDR1 and CDR2 (germline): MGHDK, SYGVNS. The CDR3 coding sequence is TGTGCCAGCAGTGATCGGACAGGGTATAGCGAGCAGTACTTC. It translates to CASSDRTGYSEQYF.

This clonotype came up a few times. V gene TRBV24-1 combines with J gene TRBJ2-2; a possible D gene is TRBD2 (5 bases). Germline assignment: CDR1 KGHDR and CDR2 SFDVKD. This CDR3 has 13 residues. V dropped 6 bases and J dropped 5 bases, with 9 bases sitting between them. The CDR3 DNA reads TGTGCCACCAGTATTCCGGGGACCGGGGAGCTGTTTTTT. Protein sequence: CATSIPGTGELFF.

The chain joins TRBV6-2 or TRBV6-3 to TRBJ1-4; weak D call: TRBD1 (5 bases). The CDR3 consists of 15 residues. CDR1 MNHEY and CDR2 SVGEGT come from the germline V gene. V was pared by 6 bases and J by 7 bases, with 18 bases between. The CDR3 DNA sequence: TGTGCCAGCAGCTACCTTACTGCGGGGGGTGAAAAACTGTTTTTT. Translated: CASSYLTAGGEKLFF.

This clonotype was found many times. The chain combines TRBV20-1 with TRBJ2-7; unclear D gene. The V and J ends lost 5 bases and 3 bases respectively, with 14 bases between them. The CDR3 has 13 residues. Germline V CDR1 and CDR2: DFQATT, SNEGSKA (reference sequence). The CDR3 loop reads CSARKGSIYEQYF. The DNA for the CDR3 is TGCAGTGCTCGAAAGGGCTCGATCTACGAGCAGTACTTC.